This T cell receptor (beta chain) was sequenced in a study of beta chain features in type 1 diabetes (dated 2018 in TCRdb). General notes on the study: Patients and healthy donors did not differ in mean age, gender distribution, total cell number or subset yield. Regulatory and stem cell-like memory subsets were obtained from only 8 patients and about 8 healthy donors, while naive and central memory subsets were obtained from all 30 or so donors. A total of some 100,000,000 sorted cells were examined across all samples, and a strong correlation was observed between cell number per subset and RNA yield. In the study, TCRB repertoires of sorted circulating CD4+ T cell subsets from recently diagnosed type 1 diabetes patients were compared with those of matched healthy donors. The investigation overall reported the following: Because cDNA was sequenced instead of genomic DNA, highly expressing activated cells could be over-represented, though the groups showed no difference in activation or CD3 levels. Patients with type 1 diabetes made fewer insertions and deleted more nucleotides at VDJ recombination sites, implying thymic rearrangement abnormalities. Because the HLA sub-analyses included only small numbers of individuals, any influence of HLA type on TCRB rearrangement was left unresolved. Naive, central memory and regulatory TCRB repertoires appeared more similar among patients than among healthy donors. PCR might favor shorter templates, but patient and control samples were amplified and corrected together, so any skew would affect both groups equally. A moderate but significant shortening of TCRB CDR3 length was observed in type 1 diabetes patients in all four CD4+ subsets.

All of the isolated RNA was reverse transcribed with the High Capacity cDNA Reverse Transcription Kit, so expressed TCRB transcripts were sequenced. Deep immunoSEQ sequencing was performed on naive, central memory and regulatory T cell samples, with an average of roughly 3.3 million total reads per sample. After sorted cells were lysed in RLT buffer, RNA was extracted with DNase-treated RNeasy Micro or Mini kits, with the choice depending on cell number. To prevent cross-contamination, each cell subset was processed individually, whereas patient and healthy donor samples were processed jointly. TCRB sequences were amplified from cDNA with the immunoSEQ multiplex PCR, producing 87-bp fragments spanning the CDR3 region. Sequencing of the amplicons was performed on the Illumina HiSeq platform. Processing in the source paper ran as follows. Synthetic template baselines were used to correct PCR bias computationally, reads within Hamming distance 2 were collapsed, and singletons that could not be merged were discarded. Reads were aligned to IMGT to assign V, D and J genes, CDR3 length, and insertions or deletions at six rearrangement sites. Clonotype counts were normalized to sorted cell number within each subset before computing true diversity and Gini coefficients with the tcR R package. The overlap coefficient, calculated on TCRB nucleotide sequences, was used to measure repertoire sharing. TCRdb holds this immuneACCESS table with in-frame rearrangements only. Some clones are missing; in checked studies, unresolved V genes explain under half, and the rest has no known cause. D and trimming were read from the DNA, whereas the V and J calls and clone size are those reported in that table. Across this sample there are 310,000 or so clones, with 7.5% to 9% seen only once. Of the sample, 0.44% is held by the ten largest clones.

From each donor, a single peripheral blood sample of approximately 120 mL on average was drawn into heparinised tubes. A BD FACSAria II was used to sort naive, central memory, regulatory and stem cell-like memory CD4+ T cells with a panel that included CD45RO, CCR7, CD25, CD127, CD95 and CD27. All sorted populations exceeded 95% purity. Right away, PBMCs were isolated by Lymphoprep density gradient centrifugation and were stained directly, with no culture step. So that batch effects would be minimized, each experiment stained and sorted samples in pairs, pairing one healthy donor with one patient. For this clone: Its antigen is currently not known. The sample holds no much larger clone one base away, and base qualities are not on file. Other DNA sequences in this specimen translate into the identical CDR3.

V was cut back by 0 bases and J by 3 bases, leaving a gap of 6 bases between them. The CDR3, from cysteine to phenylalanine, totals 13 residues. The kept DNA is CDR3 alone, 39 bases in frame from the first base. CDR1 and CDR2 are read off the germline V gene as KGHSH and LQKENI. The sequence derives from a woman between 18 and 30 years old in good health. Sample: central memory CD4+ T cells from blood. Recombination joined TRBV18 with TRBJ2-7; TRBD2 is possibly the D segment (5 matching bases). The DNA is TGTGCCAGCTCACCACCGGCGGGCTACGAGCAGTACTTC. Its translation reads: CASSPPAGYEQYF. Joined to the reference TRBV18 and TRBJ2-7 proteins, this CDR3 gives the full variable domain: NAGVMQNPRHLVRRRGQEARLRCSPMKGHSHVYWYRQLPEEGLKFMVYLQKENIIDESGMPKERFSAEFPKEGPSILRIQQVVRGDSAAYFCASSPPAGYEQYFGPGTRLTVT.